Shown below are 12 T cell receptor beta chains from a single sample sequenced in a study of type 1 regulatory T cells. In TCRdb, the reads were re-called with MiXCR into one record per CDR3 protein. The profile shows roughly 60,000 distinct CDR3 sequences, roughly two thirds of them singletons. For these TCRs, the target antigens are not known. The sequenced sample consisted of cultured non-Tr1 T cells, either the whole culture or a sorted T cell fraction (not recorded which). The receptors derive from a human donor in good health.

The chain links TRBV28 to TRBJ1-2, with no clear D. Germline V gives CDR1 MDHEN, CDR2 SYDVKM. The CDR3 is 14 amino acids. V lost 8 bases to trimming and J lost 1 base, with 14 bases between them. The CDR3 DNA reads as TGTGCCAGCCGGGCTGGATCGTATAACTATGGCTACACCTTC. This codes for CASRAGSYNYGYTF.

This clonotype was recorded a few times. This chain uses TRBV5-1 with TRBJ1-3, with D maybe TRBD1 (5 bases). V was trimmed by 0 bases and J by 4 bases, leaving 11 bases between them. Germline V CDR1 and CDR2: SGHRS, YFSETQ. This CDR3 spans 15 amino acids. CDR3: CASSLDGAKGNTIYF. Written as DNA, the CDR3 is TGCGCCAGCAGCTTGGATGGGGCGAAAGGAAACACCATATATTTT.

The V and J genes are TRBV20-1 and TRBJ2-3; D may be TRBD1 (5 bases). The length of the CDR3 is 10 residues. V lost 5 bases and J 6 bases, leaving 6 bases between the germline ends. Germline V gene lookup returns CDR1 DFQATT and CDR2 SNEGSKA (reference sequence). The CDR3 DNA reads as TGCAGTGCTGGGGCTGATACGCAGTATTTT. Its protein product is CSAGADTQYF.

This clonotype was picked up a small number of times. The chain is built from TRBV7-2 and TRBJ2-2; D is perhaps TRBD1 (6 bases). Germline V gene lookup returns CDR1 SGHTA and CDR2 FQGNSA. Trimming cost V 3 bases and J 2 bases, with 13 bases left between them. The CDR3 extends over 16 amino acids. CDR3 coding DNA: TGTGCCAGCAGCTTTGTTACAGGGTTTAACACCGGGGAGCTGTTTTTT. Translation gives CASSFVTGFNTGELFF. The complete variable domain, with remaining parts taken from reference TRBV7-2 and TRBJ2-2, reads GAGVSQSPSNKVTEKGKDVELRCDPISGHTALYWYRQSLGQGLEFLIYFQGNSAPDKSGLPSDRFSAERTGGSVSTLTIQRTQQEDSAVYLCASSFVTGFNTGELFFGEGSRLTVL.

This chain links TRBV9 with TRBJ1-2; no firm D call. CDR1 SGDLS and CDR2 YYNGEE come from the germline V gene. The CDR3 sequence is 13 residues long. V shed 0 bases and J shed 4 bases, with 7 bases lying between them. The CDR3 DNA reads as TGTGCCAGCAGCGTAGACGGGTTCTATGGCTACACCTTC. Residues: CASSVDGFYGYTF. Full variable domain (missing parts from reference TRBV9 and TRBJ1-2): DSGVTQTPKHLITATGQRVTLRCSPRSGDLSVYWYQQSLDQGLQFLIQYYNGEERAKGNILERFSAQQFPDLHSELNLSSLELGDSALYFCASSVDGFYGYTFGSGTRLTVV.

The chain joins TRBV15 to TRBJ1-1; D not certain. CDR1 and CDR2 (germline): LNHNV, YYDKDF (reference sequence). CDR3 length: 15 amino acids. Trimming took 1 base from V and 1 from J, leaving 10 bases between them. The CDR3 loop is CATSRAGRKNTEAFF. DNA of the CDR3: TGTGCCACCAGCAGAGCAGGCAGAAAGAACACTGAAGCTTTCTTT.

The chain couples TRBV5-1 to TRBJ2-1; D may be TRBD1 (6 bases). The V gene lost 0 bases and the J gene lost 1 base, with 8 bases spanning the gap. The CDR3 is made up of 15 amino acids. Germline CDR1 and CDR2: SGHRS and YFSETQ. Here the CDR3 DNA reads TGCGCCAGCAGCTTGGCTGGACAGTCCTACAATGAGCAGTTCTTC. It specifies CASSLAGQSYNEQFF. The full variable domain, completed using reference TRBV5-1 and TRBJ2-1, is KAGVTQTPRYLIKTRGQQVTLSCSPISGHRSVSWYQQTPGQGLQFLFEYFSETQRNKGNFPGRFSGRQFSNSRSEMNVSTLELGDSALYLCASSLAGQSYNEQFFGPGTRLTVL.

The V call is TRBV11-2, the J call TRBJ2-3, with 9 bases identical to TRBD1. The CDR3 is 15 residues long. Germline lookup yields CDR1 SGHAT and CDR2 FQNNGV. Trimming cost V 5 bases and J 4 bases; bases outside gene matches: 7. CDR3 DNA: TGTGCCAGCAGCACTTACAGGGGGCGCGCAGATACGCAGTATTTT. Translating gives CASSTYRGRADTQYF.

In the case of this clonotype: The DNA is left out, because the CDR3 cannot be placed on it with certainty; the CDR3 is given as TCRdb lists it. The chain uses TRBV21-1 and TRBJ2-7; the table's D call TRBD2 went unverified against the DNA. TRBV21-1 constitutes a pseudogene. The CDR3 is made up of 14 amino acids, end residues included. This CDR3 is CVASGSYWSYEQYF.

The chain combines TRBV10-3 with TRBJ2-1, with 11 bases matching TRBD2. Germline CDR1 reads ENHRY; CDR2 reads SYGVKD. This CDR3 is built from 18 residues. Trimming at V came to 0 bases and at J to 2 bases, leaving 6 bases not matched to a gene. CDR3 nucleotide sequence: TGTGCCATCAGTGAGTCTAGCGGGAGGGCAAGGCCCTACAATGAGCAGTTCTTC. Translated: CAISESSGRARPYNEQFF.

The chain carries TRBV12-3 or TRBV12-4 and TRBJ2-4; D remains ambiguous. This CDR3 region has 12 residues. V was trimmed by 0 bases and J by 3 bases, leaving 0 bases between them. CDR3 DNA sequence: TGTGCCAGCAGTTTAGCCAAAAACATTCAGTACTTC. This gives the protein CASSLAKNIQYF.

This rearrangement joins TRBV30 to TRBJ2-6; no clear D gene. The CDR3 is made up of 13 amino acids. With 5 bases removed from V and 0 bases from J, the gap between germline ends came to 5 bases. The germline V gene has CDR1 GTSNPN and CDR2 SVGIG (reference sequence). The CDR3 sequence is CAWRNSGANVLTF. As DNA, the CDR3 is TGTGCCTGGCGAAACTCTGGGGCCAACGTCCTGACTTTC.